This passage covers 20 T cell receptor beta chains from one sample sequenced in a study of T cell repertoires in cytomegalovirus infection (dated by TCRdb to the late 2010s). The meaning of the sample's treatment or condition label: in vitro stimulation with specific CMV peptide epitopes to enrich CMV-specific T cells. Instrument used: Illumina HiSeq 1500. In-frame beta chains were kept once TCRdb had trimmed the public reads at Q25 with fastp and called clones with MiXCR. One record per CDR3 amino acid sequence lists the most common genes and DNA. This sample gives about half a million distinct CDR3 sequences in total; 30% to 40% of them show up just once. Of the sample, 15% to 20% is held by the ten largest clones. For these TCRs, the target antigens are not known. The sample was cultured PBMCs, taken from culture after CMV antigen stimulation. Source of these receptors: a human donor in good health (CMV status not recorded). Some clones in this sample may be carry-over from other donors' samples.

Written as DNA, the CDR3 is TGTGCCAGCAATCCCGGACTAGTCGCTCGCGAGCAGTACTTC. It yields the protein CASNPGLVAREQYF. The chain joins TRBV5-6 to TRBJ2-7, with 7 bases lining up with TRBD2. V was clipped by 6 bases and J by 6 bases; unmatched bases: 12. This CDR3 region has 14 residues. Per the germline V gene, CDR1 is SGHDT and CDR2 is YYEEEE.

The table lists this clonotype with many counts. The chain has TRBV7-6 and TRBJ2-1; D could derive from TRBD1 or TRBD2 (5 bases each). The CDR3 is 16 residues long. Germline CDR1 reads SGHVS; CDR2 reads FNYEAQ. V was trimmed by 0 bases and J by 4 bases, leaving 13 bases between them. CDR3 nucleotides: TGTGCCAGCAGCTTAGCTGGGGGAATCAATTACAATGAGCAGTTCTTC. Its translation is CASSLAGGINYNEQFF.

Only a few counts were recorded for this clonotype. In DNA form, the CDR3 reads TGTGCCAGCAGTTCCTCGGACCTCCCAGTGAGCAATCAGCCCCAGCATTTT. This sequence encodes CASSSSDLPVSNQPQHF. V gene TRBV6-2 or TRBV6-3 combines with J gene TRBJ1-5; D is uncertain. Germline-derived CDR1 and CDR2 are MNHEY and SVGEGT. V was pared by 4 bases and J by 1 base, with 17 bases between. This CDR3 region has 17 residues.

This clonotype was detected only a few times. Written as DNA, the CDR3 is TGTGCCAGTAGGCGCACACCAAATGAGCAGTTCTTC. It translates to CASRRTPNEQFF. This chain connects TRBV19 to TRBJ2-1; no definite D call. There are 12 residues in the CDR3. Germline loops: CDR1 LNHDA, CDR2 SQIVND (reference sequence). With 6 bases removed from V and 7 bases from J, the gap between germline ends came to 10 bases.

Ten or more counts support this clonotype. V is TRBV20-1 and J is TRBJ2-3, with 11 bases lining up with TRBD1. The CDR3 is 14 amino acids. The germline V gene has CDR1 DFQATT and CDR2 SNEGSKA (reference sequence). V was pared by 6 bases and J by 2 bases, with 4 bases of the junction left unmatched. CDR3 region: CSATGQGVTDTQYF. CDR3 nucleotides: TGCAGTGCGACGGGACAGGGGGTCACAGATACGCAGTATTTT.

This clonotype was picked up one time. The chain joins TRBV9 to TRBJ2-5; no clear D. Germline assignment: CDR1 SGDLS and CDR2 YYNGEE. This CDR3 contains 14 residues. The V gene lost 4 bases and the J gene lost 0 bases, with 10 bases spanning the gap. The CDR3 reads CASSYRGNQETQYF. The CDR3 DNA is TGTGCCAGCAGCTATAGAGGAAACCAAGAGACCCAGTACTTC.

V is TRBV19 and J is TRBJ1-2; 8 bases line up with TRBD1. Trimming took 5 bases from V and 4 from J; bases not matched to a gene: 6. Germline V lookup: CDR1 LNHDA, CDR2 SQIVND (reference sequence). The CDR3 has 14 amino acids. CDR3 residues: CASSPGQAFYGYTF. CDR3 nucleotide sequence: TGTGCCAGTAGTCCGGGACAGGCCTTCTATGGCTACACCTTC. Full variable domain (rest looked up from reference TRBV19 and TRBJ1-2): DGGITQSPKYLFRKEGQNVTLSCEQNLNHDAMYWYRQDPGQGLRLIYYSQIVNDFQKGDIAEGYSVSREKKESFPLTVTSAQKNPTAFYLCASSPGQAFYGYTFGSGTRLTVV.

The chain has TRBV6-5 and TRBJ1-6; 7 bases are a match to TRBD1. Looked up from germline, CDR1 is MNHEY and CDR2 is SVGAGI. V gave up 0 bases and J gave up 8 bases; unmatched junction bases: 7. The CDR3 length is 16 residues. DNA of the CDR3: TGTGCCAGCAGTTACTCGTCTGGGACAGCAGATTCACCCCTCCACTTT. Translated, it gives CASSYSSGTADSPLHF.

The table lists this clonotype with a few counts. This chain uses TRBV7-9 with TRBJ2-1; D is ambiguous. The CDR3 extends over 14 amino acids. Germline V lookup: CDR1 SEHNR, CDR2 FQNEAQ (reference sequence). The V end was cut by 5 bases, the J end by 1 base, with 9 bases between. In DNA, the CDR3 is TGTGCCAGCAGCGGTAGCTTTTCCTACAATGAGCAGTTCTTC. It yields the protein CASSGSFSYNEQFF.

This clonotype was observed a few times. The chain combines TRBV4-3 with TRBJ2-5; no clear D gene. Trimming removed 0 bases from V and 4 bases from J, with 9 bases in between. The CDR3 is 14 amino acids. Germline assignment: CDR1 LGHNA and CDR2 YSLEER. This CDR3 reads CASSQEAWRETQYF. The CDR3 bases are TGCGCCAGCAGCCAAGAAGCCTGGCGAGAGACCCAGTACTTC.

This clonotype was counted between two and nine times. DNA of the CDR3: TGCGCCAGCAGCTTAGACAGGGCTCCCTCCTACGAGCAGTACTTC. This translates into CASSLDRAPSYEQYF. The chain joins TRBV4-1 to TRBJ2-7, with 7 bases aligning to TRBD1. The CDR3 covers 15 residues. Per the germline V gene, CDR1 is MGHRA and CDR2 is YSYEKL. V dropped 5 bases and J dropped 0; count of bases not matched to a gene: 7.

This chain joins TRBV7-2 and TRBJ2-7; 9 bases line up with TRBD2. Germline V gene lookup returns CDR1 SGHTA and CDR2 FQGNSA. The CDR3 extends over 15 amino acids. Unmatched junction bases numbered 6, after V lost 3 bases and J lost 3 bases. In DNA, the CDR3 is TGTGCCAGCAGCTTTTTAGCGGGAGAGGGCTACGAGCAGTACTTC. Translating it yields CASSFLAGEGYEQYF.

The chain combines TRBV28 with TRBJ1-5; tentatively, D is TRBD1 (6 bases). Germline V gene data show CDR1 as MDHEN and CDR2 as SYDVKM. V was clipped by 6 bases and J by 5 bases, with 14 bases between them. The CDR3 extends over 14 amino acids. In nucleotides, the CDR3 is TGTGCCAGCAGCTTCAGGGGAACTGATCAGCCCCAGCATTTT. It is translated as CASSFRGTDQPQHF.

This clonotype appeared a few times. V usage is TRBV7-6 and J usage is TRBJ2-1; D ambiguous. V lost 3 bases to trimming and J lost 0 bases, with 9 bases between them. The CDR3 length is 15 residues. Germline CDR1 SGHVS, CDR2 FNYEAQ. CDR3 DNA: TGTGCCAGCAGCTTTCGTCCGGGCTCCTACAATGAGCAGTTCTTC. Its translation is CASSFRPGSYNEQFF.

The chain couples TRBV10-3 to TRBJ2-2; D is ambiguous. Germline V gives CDR1 ENHRY, CDR2 SYGVKD. This CDR3 comprises 14 residues. Trimming left V 0 bases short and J 7 bases short, with 9 bases between. The CDR3 bases are TGTGCCATCAGTGAGTCGAGACCTATCGGGGAGCTGTTTTTT. Protein: CAISESRPIGELFF.

This clonotype was seen a handful of times. V and J are TRBV7-2 and TRBJ2-2; no clear D. The length of the CDR3 is 15 residues. The V and J ends lost 5 bases and 0 bases respectively, with 10 bases between them. Germline CDR1 and CDR2: SGHTA and FQGNSA. The CDR3 DNA sequence: TGTGCCAGCAGCCCCCTTGACACGAACACCGGGGAGCTGTTTTTT. Translating gives CASSPLDTNTGELFF.

The CDR3 reads CASSIGEKLFF. The CDR3 bases are TGTGCCAGTAGTATTGGTGAAAAACTGTTTTTT. This chain joins TRBV19 and TRBJ1-4; no clear D. Per the germline V gene, CDR1 is LNHDA and CDR2 is SQIVND (reference sequence). The CDR3 is made up of 11 amino acids. V shed 3 bases and J shed 7 bases, with 3 bases lying between them.

In its sample, this clonotype was seen many times. The chain carries TRBV19 and TRBJ1-5, with D possibly TRBD1 on 5 matching bases. The germline CDR1 and CDR2 sequences are LNHDA and SQIVND (reference sequence). The CDR3 sequence is 14 residues long. V lost 3 bases to trimming and J lost 5 bases, with 11 bases between them. The CDR3 protein is CASSIMAGHQPQHF. CDR3 nucleotide sequence: TGTGCCAGTAGTATTATGGCAGGGCATCAGCCCCAGCATTTT.

The rearrangement links TRBV11-3 to TRBJ2-3; D is undetermined. Trimming took 6 bases from V and 0 from J, leaving 16 bases between them. From germline, CDR1 is SGHNT and CDR2 YENEEA. The CDR3 has 16 amino acids. Here the CDR3 DNA reads TGTGCCAGCAGGCTTGGCAGCGCCTTTAGCACAGATACGCAGTATTTT. It translates to CASRLGSAFSTDTQYF.

As DNA, the CDR3 is TGTGCCAGCAGGACTAGCGTCTCCTACAATGAGCAGTTCTTC. Its protein is CASRTSVSYNEQFF. The rearrangement links TRBV2 to TRBJ2-1; 8 positions agree with TRBD2. The V segment lost 6 bases and the J segment 0 bases; nucleotides outside the gene matches: 1. CDR3 length equals 14 residues. CDR1 and CDR2 from the germline V gene are SNHLY and FYNNEI.